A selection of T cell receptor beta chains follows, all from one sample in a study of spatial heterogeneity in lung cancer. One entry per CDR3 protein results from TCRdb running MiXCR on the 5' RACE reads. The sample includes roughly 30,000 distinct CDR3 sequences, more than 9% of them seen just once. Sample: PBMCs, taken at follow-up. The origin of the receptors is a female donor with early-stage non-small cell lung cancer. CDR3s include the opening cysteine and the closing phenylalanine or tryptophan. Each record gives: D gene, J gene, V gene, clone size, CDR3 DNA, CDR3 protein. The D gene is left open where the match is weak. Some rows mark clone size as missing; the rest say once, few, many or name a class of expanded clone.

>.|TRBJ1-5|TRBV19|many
TGTGCCAGTAGTATGGGGACTAGCAATCAGCCCCAGCATTTT
CASSMGTSNQPQHF
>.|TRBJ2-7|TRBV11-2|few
TGTGCCAGCAGCTTAGTAGGTGCAGGTCGAATGAACGAGCAGTACTTC
CASSLVGAGRMNEQYF
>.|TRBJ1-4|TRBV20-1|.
TGCAGTGCTAGTCCTGCCGGGAGTGAAAAACTGTTTTTT
CSASPAGSEKLFF
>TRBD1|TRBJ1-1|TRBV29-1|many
TGCAGCGTTGAAGGACAGGGGACTGAAGCTTTCTTT
CSVEGQGTEAFF
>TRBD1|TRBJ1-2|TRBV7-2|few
TGTGCCAGCAGCCATCCGGGACAGGGTACCGAGTACTCCTATGGCTACACCTTC
CASSHPGQGTEYSYGYTF
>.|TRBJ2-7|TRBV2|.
TGTGCCAGCAGTGACGCCGGCGAGCAGTACTTC
CASSDAGEQYF
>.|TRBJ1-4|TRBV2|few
TGTGCCAGCAGTGGCAGGGAAGCAACTAATGAAAAACTGTTTTTT
CASSGREATNEKLFF
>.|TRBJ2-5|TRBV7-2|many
TGTGCCAGCAGCTTTAACCCTCTCCCAGAGACCCAGTACTTC
CASSFNPLPETQYF
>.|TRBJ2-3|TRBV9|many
TGTGCCAGCAGCGTAGGACGGGATCAGGTGTGGGATACGCAGTATTTT
CASSVGRDQVWDTQYF
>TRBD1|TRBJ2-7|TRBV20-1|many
TGCAGTGCCGACCCGGGACAGGGAAACGAGCAGTACTTC
CSADPGQGNEQYF
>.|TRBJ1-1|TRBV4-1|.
TGCGCCAGCAGCCCATTGACAGAGGGATTAGTCACTGAAGCTTTCTTT
CASSPLTEGLVTEAFF
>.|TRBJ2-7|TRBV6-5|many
TGTGCCAGCAGCGCCGGGACGGACAAGTACGAGCAGTACTTC
CASSAGTDKYEQYF
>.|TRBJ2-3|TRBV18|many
TGTGCCAGCTCACCACCTGTGAAGCCAGATACGCAGTATTTT
CASSPPVKPDTQYF
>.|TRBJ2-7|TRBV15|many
TGTGCCACCAGCACTAGGACGGTCACCTACGAGCAGTACTTC
CATSTRTVTYEQYF
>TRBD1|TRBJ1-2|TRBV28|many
TGTGCCAGCAGGAAACAGGGGAGTGGCTACACCTTC
CASRKQGSGYTF
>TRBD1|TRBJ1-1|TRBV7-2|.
TGTGCCAGCAGGTCAACGACAGGGTCTGACACTGAAGCTTTCTTT
CASRSTTGSDTEAFF
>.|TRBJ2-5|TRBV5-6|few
TGTGCCAGCAGCTTTGGGATCGAGACCCAGTACTTC
CASSFGIETQYF
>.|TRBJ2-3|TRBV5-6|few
TGTGCCAGCAGCCGAGAGGGGGGCTCAGATACGCAGTATTTT
CASSREGGSDTQYF
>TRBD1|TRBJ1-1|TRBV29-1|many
TGCAGCGTGCGGACAGGGGGTCAAACTGAAGCTTTCTTT
CSVRTGGQTEAFF
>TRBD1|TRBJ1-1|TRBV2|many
TGTGCCAGCAGCAAAGGACAGGGGTACAACACTGAAGCTTTCTTT
CASSKGQGYNTEAFF
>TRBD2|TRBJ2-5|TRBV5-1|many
TGCGCCAGCAGCTGGACTCCGGGACTAGCGGAGGAGACCCAGTACTTC
CASSWTPGLAEETQYF
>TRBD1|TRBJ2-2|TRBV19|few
TGTGCCAGCTCCGGGCCAACAGGGGCCGGGGAGCTGTTTTTT
CASSGPTGAGELFF
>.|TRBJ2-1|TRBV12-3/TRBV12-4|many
TGTGCCAGCAAGGTCGGCCAGGGACTTGGGGATGAGCAGTTCTTC
CASKVGQGLGDEQFF
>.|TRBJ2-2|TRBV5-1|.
TGCGCCAGCAGCTCATTTGACTCTCGGAGTTACACCGGGGAGCTGTTTTTT
CASSSFDSRSYTGELFF